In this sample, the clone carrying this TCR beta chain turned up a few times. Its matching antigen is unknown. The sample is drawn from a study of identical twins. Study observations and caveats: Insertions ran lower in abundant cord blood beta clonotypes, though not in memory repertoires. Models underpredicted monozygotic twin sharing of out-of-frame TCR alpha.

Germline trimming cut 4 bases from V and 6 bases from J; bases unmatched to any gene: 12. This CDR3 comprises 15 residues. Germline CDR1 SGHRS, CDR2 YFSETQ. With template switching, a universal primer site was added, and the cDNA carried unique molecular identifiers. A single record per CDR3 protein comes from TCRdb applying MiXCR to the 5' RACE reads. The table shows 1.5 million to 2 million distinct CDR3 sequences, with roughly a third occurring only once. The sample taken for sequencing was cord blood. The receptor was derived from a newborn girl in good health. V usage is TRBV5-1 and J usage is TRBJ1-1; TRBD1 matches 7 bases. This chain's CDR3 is CASSERQGGSAEAFF. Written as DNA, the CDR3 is TGCGCCAGCAGCGAGCGACAGGGAGGGTCGGCTGAAGCTTTCTTT. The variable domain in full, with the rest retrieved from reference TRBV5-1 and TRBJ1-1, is KAGVTQTPRYLIKTRGQQVTLSCSPISGHRSVSWYQQTPGQGLQFLFEYFSETQRNKGNFPGRFSGRQFSNSRSEMNVSTLELGDSALYLCASSERQGGSAEAFFGQGTRLTVV.